A selection of T cell receptor beta chains follows, all from one sample in a study of ipilimumab plus nivolumab after autologous stem cell transplantation. Produced via immunoSEQ multiplex PCR; TCRdb's table is partial and in-frame only. The sample lists over 35,000 clones; roughly 92% were seen once. The sequencing used PBMCs, collected in a trial of ipilimumab plus nivolumab as post-transplant consolidation. All receptors come from a male donor with multiple myeloma. Each CDR3 is given with its conserved first and last residue. The order of the fields is V gene, J gene, D gene, CDR3 protein. D genes are given only for firm matches.

V gene: TRBV5-1
J gene: TRBJ1-1
D gene: .
CDR3 protein: CASSLAQGNTEAFF

V gene: TRBV19
J gene: TRBJ1-3
D gene: .
CDR3 protein: CASSILGRNTIYF

V gene: TRBV30
J gene: TRBJ1-3
D gene: .
CDR3 protein: CAWETGPSLRGNTIYF

V gene: TRBV11-2
J gene: TRBJ2-1
D gene: .
CDR3 protein: CASSFGRPGVGNEQFF

V gene: TRBV29-1
J gene: TRBJ2-5
D gene: TRBD2
CDR3 protein: CSVERGEGETQYF

V gene: TRBV7-9
J gene: TRBJ2-2
D gene: .
CDR3 protein: CASRPGTSNTGELFF

V gene: TRBV4-1
J gene: TRBJ2-7
D gene: .
CDR3 protein: CASSRLVLLSYEQYF

V gene: TRBV19
J gene: TRBJ1-1
D gene: .
CDR3 protein: CASSVRRGQNTEAFF

V gene: TRBV7-8
J gene: TRBJ2-3
D gene: .
CDR3 protein: CASSPPQSTDTQYF

V gene: TRBV27
J gene: TRBJ2-2
D gene: .
CDR3 protein: CASSLGLADLTGELFF

V gene: TRBV21-1
J gene: TRBJ1-2
D gene: .
CDR3 protein: CASSPQSRDRGSLGYTF

V gene: TRBV9
J gene: TRBJ2-3
D gene: .
CDR3 protein: CASSVASGMMTDTQYF

V gene: TRBV10-3
J gene: TRBJ1-2
D gene: .
CDR3 protein: CAISQDTNYGYTF

V gene: TRBV20-1
J gene: TRBJ2-7
D gene: .
CDR3 protein: CSARSSYEQYF

V gene: TRBV9
J gene: TRBJ2-2
D gene: TRBD2
CDR3 protein: CASSGLAGNTGELFF

V gene: TRBV19
J gene: TRBJ2-3
D gene: TRBD2
CDR3 protein: CASSIDIVAGGSTDTQYF

V gene: TRBV6-5
J gene: TRBJ2-3
D gene: .
CDR3 protein: CASSFRLSGTTDTQYF

V gene: TRBV5-4
J gene: TRBJ2-7
D gene: .
CDR3 protein: CASSFMAPKGEQYF

V gene: TRBV6-5
J gene: TRBJ2-5
D gene: .
CDR3 protein: CASSHRETQYF

V gene: TRBV5-1
J gene: TRBJ1-6
D gene: .
CDR3 protein: CASSLQDQSPLHF

V gene: TRBV5-4
J gene: TRBJ2-2
D gene: .
CDR3 protein: CASSLVGNTGELFF

V gene: TRBV7-2
J gene: TRBJ2-5
D gene: .
CDR3 protein: CASSLPPGETQYF

V gene: TRBV6-1
J gene: TRBJ2-1
D gene: .
CDR3 protein: CASGAGPYNEQFF

V gene: TRBV6-5
J gene: TRBJ1-2
D gene: .
CDR3 protein: CASSPAWDYGYTF

V gene: TRBV7-9
J gene: TRBJ1-1
D gene: .
CDR3 protein: CASSFEGRVNTEAFF

V gene: TRBV13
J gene: TRBJ2-3
D gene: TRBD2
CDR3 protein: CASSLGRLAGGVPADTQYF

V gene: TRBV5-5
J gene: TRBJ2-3
D gene: TRBD1
CDR3 protein: CASSWGQGETDTQYF

V gene: TRBV5-1
J gene: TRBJ2-2
D gene: .
CDR3 protein: CASSLEADGTGELFF

V gene: TRBV27
J gene: TRBJ1-5
D gene: .
CDR3 protein: CASSRTGSGSGVRVQPQHF

V gene: TRBV5-1
J gene: TRBJ1-6
D gene: .
CDR3 protein: CASSQNTLATGSYNSPLHF

V gene: TRBV19
J gene: TRBJ2-2
D gene: .
CDR3 protein: CASSLGTGELFF

V gene: TRBV5-1
J gene: TRBJ1-2
D gene: .
CDR3 protein: CASRQGERDGYTF

V gene: TRBV27
J gene: TRBJ2-7
D gene: TRBD2
CDR3 protein: CASSPRGGSSYEQYF

V gene: TRBV5-4
J gene: TRBJ2-2
D gene: TRBD1
CDR3 protein: CASSLTGTGIGELFF

V gene: TRBV18
J gene: TRBJ1-5
D gene: .
CDR3 protein: CASSPGSNQPQHF

V gene: TRBV7-2
J gene: TRBJ2-1
D gene: .
CDR3 protein: CASSQDYLSSYNEQFF

V gene: TRBV7-6
J gene: TRBJ2-1
D gene: TRBD1
CDR3 protein: CASSFGTGFYNEQFF

V gene: TRBV27
J gene: TRBJ1-1
D gene: TRBD1
CDR3 protein: CASRLGQVMNTEAFF

V gene: TRBV11-2
J gene: TRBJ2-7
D gene: .
CDR3 protein: CASSLDPQVYEQYF

V gene: TRBV7-2
J gene: TRBJ1-4
D gene: .
CDR3 protein: CASSLDISARGKLFF

V gene: TRBV7-8
J gene: TRBJ2-1
D gene: TRBD2
CDR3 protein: CASSLGLADPSYNEQFF

V gene: TRBV19
J gene: TRBJ1-3
D gene: .
CDR3 protein: CASSIEGSSGNTIYF

V gene: TRBV7-9
J gene: TRBJ2-7
D gene: TRBD2
CDR3 protein: CASTEGLAAYEQYF

V gene: TRBV28
J gene: TRBJ1-1
D gene: .
CDR3 protein: CASTRLSMNTEAFF

V gene: TRBV6-1
J gene: TRBJ2-2
D gene: TRBD1
CDR3 protein: CASRGDRNTGELFF

V gene: TRBV27
J gene: TRBJ2-6
D gene: .
CDR3 protein: CASSTRGPGANVLTF

V gene: TRBV5-4
J gene: TRBJ2-3
D gene: TRBD1
CDR3 protein: CASSSQGATDTQYF

V gene: TRBV9
J gene: TRBJ2-7
D gene: TRBD1
CDR3 protein: CASSVDRSSYEQYF

V gene: TRBV9
J gene: TRBJ1-5
D gene: .
CDR3 protein: CASSVAGRGSNQPQHF

V gene: TRBV19
J gene: TRBJ1-5
D gene: .
CDR3 protein: CASSVLPGTINQPQHF

V gene: TRBV30
J gene: TRBJ1-2
D gene: .
CDR3 protein: CAWSQGLSNYGYTF

V gene: TRBV11-3
J gene: TRBJ2-1
D gene: .
CDR3 protein: CASSLAGKSSYNEQFF